These 19 T cell receptor beta chains were sequenced from one sample in a study of T cell responses to AZD1222 COVID-19 vaccine. The method was immunoSEQ multiplex PCR; TCRdb's version includes in-frame clones alone and lacks a portion of them. The table records roughly 100,000 clones, about 85% of them present only once. Sequencing was performed on peripheral blood, taken on day 0 of AZD1222 vaccination. Receptors originate from an adult in good health.

This clone was detected a few times. This chain uses TRBV27 with TRBJ1-6; no reliable D call. This CDR3 has 15 residues. Germline V gene data show CDR1 as MNHEY and CDR2 as SMNVEV (reference sequence). V dropped 5 bases and J dropped 6 bases, with 14 bases sitting between them. CDR3 DNA sequence: TGTGCCAGCAGTCCCCGCATCTCCCTTAATTCACCCCTCCACTTT. It specifies CASSPRISLNSPLHF.

The rearrangement links TRBV2 to TRBJ1-5; D possibly corresponds to TRBD1 (5 bases). The germline V and J ends were trimmed by 8 bases and 7 bases, with 21 bases remaining between them. CDR3 length: 15 amino acids. Germline V gene data show CDR1 as SNHLY and CDR2 as FYNNEI. The CDR3 reads CASSPDRNPGQPQHF. For the CDR3, the DNA is TGTGCCAGCTCACCCGACAGAAACCCAGGGCAGCCCCAGCATTTT.

V is TRBV29-1 and J is TRBJ1-3; the D is unclear. The CDR3 extends over 11 amino acids. Germline CDR1 SQVTM, CDR2 ANQGSEA. Trimming left V 5 bases short and J 3 bases short, with 5 bases between. Here the CDR3 reads CSVSGGNTIYF. The DNA for the CDR3 is TGCAGCGTTTCGGGTGGAAACACCATATATTTT.

The chain is built from TRBV27 and TRBJ2-2; D is uncertain. CDR3 length equals 14 residues. The germline V and J ends were trimmed by 8 bases and 4 bases, with 14 bases remaining between them. Germline lookup yields CDR1 MNHEY and CDR2 SMNVEV (reference sequence). Here the CDR3 reads CASGRPLLTGELFF. CDR3 sequence (DNA): TGTGCCAGCGGTCGACCCCTTCTCACCGGGGAGCTGTTTTTT.

The rearrangement joins TRBV19 to TRBJ1-1; no firm D call. Trimming stripped 1 base from V and 4 bases from J, with 10 bases between. In germline, CDR1 is LNHDA, CDR2 SQIVND (reference sequence). CDR3 length: 14 amino acids. The chain's CDR3 is CASSIGRLSTEAFF. The CDR3 coding sequence is TGTGCCAGTAGTATAGGACGGCTAAGCACTGAAGCTTTCTTT.

V usage is TRBV5-1 and J usage is TRBJ1-6, with 9 bases aligning to TRBD1. The CDR3 runs 14 residues. V lost 3 bases and J lost 7; bases outside the gene matches: 2. Germline CDR1 SGHRS, CDR2 YFSETQ. The CDR3 DNA follows: TGCGCCAGCAGCTCGGACAGGGGAAATTCACCCCTCCACTTT. It specifies CASSSDRGNSPLHF.

The chain recombines TRBV7-9 with TRBJ2-5; possible D gene TRBD2, 6 bases. V gave up 1 base and J gave up 5 bases, with 17 bases separating them. The CDR3 has 16 amino acids. Germline V gene sequence: CDR1 SEHNR, CDR2 FQNEAQ (reference sequence). CDR3 coding DNA: TGTGCCAGCAGCTTAGGGGTTCAGCGGGTAACGGAGACCCAGTACTTC. Its translation: CASSLGVQRVTETQYF.

The rearrangement links TRBV28 to TRBJ2-7, with TRBD2 matching over 9 bases. CDR1 is MDHEN and CDR2 is SYDVKM in the germline V gene. V shed 4 bases, J shed 2 bases, and the junction held 6 bases outside the gene matches. This CDR3 is built from 15 residues. CDR3 region: CASSSRTSVTYEQYF. CDR3 nucleotides: TGTGCCAGCAGTTCACGGACTAGCGTGACCTACGAGCAGTACTTC. Together with reference TRBV28 and TRBJ2-7, the CDR3 gives the full variable domain: DVKVTQSSRYLVKRTGEKVFLECVQDMDHENMFWYRQDPGLGLRLIYFSYDVKMKEKGDIPEGYSVSREKKERFSLILESASTNQTSMYLCASSSRTSVTYEQYFGPGTRLTVT.

The chain uses TRBV2 and TRBJ2-1; D is perhaps TRBD1 or TRBD2 (5 bases each). This CDR3 region has 13 residues. Deletions cut 5 bases from V and 10 bases from J, with 15 bases between. Germline V gives CDR1 SNHLY, CDR2 FYNNEI. Here the CDR3 reads CASSPGTQREQFF. CDR3 nucleotides: TGTGCCAGCAGTCCCGGGACCCAGAGGGAGCAGTTCTTC.

CDR3 nucleotide sequence: TGCGCCAGCAGCTTGGAGGTAGCGGGCTACGAGCAGTACTTC. Encoded protein: CASSLEVAGYEQYF. The V and J genes are TRBV5-1 and TRBJ2-7; TRBD2 agrees at 7 bases. The V segment lost 0 bases and the J segment 3 bases; nucleotides outside the gene matches: 3. Germline CDR1 reads SGHRS; CDR2 reads YFSETQ. CDR3 length: 14 residues.

Comments on this clone: The junction and the germline gene differ at one end; a read error may be behind it. V usage is TRBV7-2 and J usage is TRBJ2-3; weak D call: TRBD2 (5 bases). The CDR3 is made up of 16 amino acids. Germline CDR1 is SGHTA and CDR2 is FQGNSA. The DNA of the CDR3 is TGTGCCAGCAGCCTAGCTGCGATAAGCTTCAGGGATACGCAGTATTTT. It is translated as CASSLAAISFRDTQYF.

This clone was observed a few times. The rearrangement joins TRBV7-9 to TRBJ1-2, with unresolved D. The V gene's germline CDR1 is SEHNR and CDR2 FQNEAQ (reference sequence). V dropped 6 bases and J dropped 2 bases, with 10 bases sitting between them. This CDR3 is 13 amino acids long. This chain's CDR3 is CASSPTENYGYTF. CDR3 sequence (DNA): TGTGCCAGCAGTCCGACGGAGAACTATGGCTACACCTTC.

CDR3 DNA: TGTGCCAGCAGCTTGAAGGACAGGGGGAGCACAGATACGCAGTATTTT. Encoded protein: CASSLKDRGSTDTQYF. The rearrangement uses TRBV5-4 and TRBJ2-3; 10 positions match TRBD1. The V gene end was trimmed by 1 base and the J gene end by 0 bases; junction bases not matched to a gene: 2. Germline V CDR1 and CDR2: SGHNT, YYREEE (reference sequence). This CDR3 is 16 amino acids long.

The V gene is TRBV6-6, the J gene TRBJ2-5; tentative D call: TRBD1 (5 bases). In germline, CDR1 is MNHNY, CDR2 SVGAGI (reference sequence). The ends were cut back, 8 bases at V and 3 bases at J, with 13 bases in the middle. CDR3 size: 13 residues. CDR3 sequence: CASEGQGKETQYF. The CDR3, as DNA: TGTGCCAGCGAAGGGCAGGGAAAAGAGACCCAGTACTTC.

The chain recombines TRBV7-2 with TRBJ1-2; no clear D. The CDR3 length is 15 residues. Germline loops: CDR1 SGHTA, CDR2 FQGNSA. The V end lost 0 bases, the J end lost 6 bases, and 14 bases lay between the germline ends. CDR3 protein: CASSLAQVARHGYTF. CDR3 bases: TGTGCCAGCAGCTTAGCCCAAGTGGCGCGTCATGGCTACACCTTC.

CDR3 protein: CASSPSTGRSTYEQYF. DNA of the CDR3: TGTGCCAGCAGTCCTAGCACAGGGAGGTCGACCTACGAGCAGTACTTC. The rearrangement joins TRBV7-2 to TRBJ2-7; D may be TRBD1 or TRBD2 (6 bases each). This CDR3 region has 16 residues. CDR1 SGHTA and CDR2 FQGNSA come from the germline V gene. Trimming removed 6 bases at V and 2 bases at J, with 20 bases between. Together with reference TRBV7-2 and TRBJ2-7, the CDR3 gives the full variable domain: GAGVSQSPSNKVTEKGKDVELRCDPISGHTALYWYRQSLGQGLEFLIYFQGNSAPDKSGLPSDRFSAERTGGSVSTLTIQRTQQEDSAVYLCASSPSTGRSTYEQYFGPGTRLTVT.

The chain joins TRBV6-5 to TRBJ1-2; perhaps TRBD1 as D (6 bases). CDR3 length equals 13 residues. The ends were cut back, 5 bases at V and 4 bases at J, with 11 bases in the middle. Germline-derived CDR1 and CDR2 are MNHEY and SVGAGI. CDR3: CASSTDRRYGYTF. The DNA of the CDR3 is TGTGCCAGCAGTACCGACAGGCGCTATGGCTACACCTTC.

This chain joins TRBV6-5 and TRBJ2-7; no reliable D call. The V end was cut by 6 bases, the J end by 5 bases, with 14 bases between. Germline V gene lookup returns CDR1 MNHEY and CDR2 SVGAGI. CDR3 size: 13 residues. In nucleotides, the CDR3 is TGTGCCAGCAGGGGGTTCGGTAAGGACGAGCAGTACTTC. It translates to CASRGFGKDEQYF.

The chain recombines TRBV28 with TRBJ1-2, with unresolved D. This CDR3 is built from 16 residues. Germline CDR1 is MDHEN and CDR2 is SYDVKM. V was cut by 3 bases and J by 8 bases, with 22 bases left in between. The CDR3 coding sequence is TGTGCCAGCAGTTTGGTCTTATCCCCAGGAGCGGGAGGCTACACCTTC. Translated, it gives CASSLVLSPGAGGYTF.